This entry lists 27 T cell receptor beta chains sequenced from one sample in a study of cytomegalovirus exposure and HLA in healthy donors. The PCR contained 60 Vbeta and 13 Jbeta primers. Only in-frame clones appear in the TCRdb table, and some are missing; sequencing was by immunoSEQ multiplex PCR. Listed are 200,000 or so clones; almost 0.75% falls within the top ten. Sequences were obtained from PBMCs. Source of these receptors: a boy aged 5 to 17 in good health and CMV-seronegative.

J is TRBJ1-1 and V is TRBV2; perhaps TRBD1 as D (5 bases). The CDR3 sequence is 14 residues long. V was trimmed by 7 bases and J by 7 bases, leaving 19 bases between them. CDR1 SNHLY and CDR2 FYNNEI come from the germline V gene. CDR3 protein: CASTKNGRVGEAFF. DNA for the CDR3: TGTGCCAGCACTAAAAATGGCAGGGTGGGTGAAGCTTTCTTT.

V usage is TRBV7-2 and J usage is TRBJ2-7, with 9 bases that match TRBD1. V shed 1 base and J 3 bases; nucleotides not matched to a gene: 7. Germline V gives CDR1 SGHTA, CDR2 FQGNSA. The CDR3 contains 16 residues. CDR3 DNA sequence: TGTGCCAGCAGCTTAGTGGGGACAGGGAGAAACTACGAGCAGTACTTC. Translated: CASSLVGTGRNYEQYF.

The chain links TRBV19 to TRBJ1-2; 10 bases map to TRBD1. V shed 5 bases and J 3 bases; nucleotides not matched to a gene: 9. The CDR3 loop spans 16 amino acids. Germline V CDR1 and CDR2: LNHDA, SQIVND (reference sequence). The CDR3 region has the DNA TGTGCCAGTAGTTCTTCGGGACAGGGGTCCCACTATGGCTACACCTTC. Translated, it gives CASSSSGQGSHYGYTF.

The CDR3 protein is CASSSGGVGVVTEAFF. DNA of the CDR3: TGTGCCAGCAGTTCCGGCGGGGTGGGCGTCGTCACTGAAGCTTTCTTT. The chain carries TRBV9 and TRBJ1-1; unclear D gene. CDR1 SGDLS and CDR2 YYNGEE come from the germline V gene. V was clipped by 5 bases and J by 4 bases, with 21 bases between them. The CDR3 is made up of 16 amino acids.

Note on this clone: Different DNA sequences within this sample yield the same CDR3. This chain's CDR3 is CASSRDRSTDTQYF. CDR3 nucleotide sequence: TGTGCCAGTAGTAGGGACAGAAGCACAGATACGCAGTATTTT. The chain couples TRBV19 to TRBJ2-3; 7 bases line up with TRBD1. Germline loops: CDR1 LNHDA, CDR2 SQIVND (reference sequence). There are 14 residues in the CDR3. V lost 4 bases and J lost 0; bases outside the gene matches: 1.

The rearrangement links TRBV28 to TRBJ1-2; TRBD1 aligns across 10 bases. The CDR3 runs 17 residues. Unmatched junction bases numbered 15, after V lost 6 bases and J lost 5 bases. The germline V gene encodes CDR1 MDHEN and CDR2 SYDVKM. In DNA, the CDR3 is TGTGCCAGCAGCTCGCCGGGACAGGGGTTCGGTTATTATGGCTACACCTTC. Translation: CASSSPGQGFGYYGYTF.

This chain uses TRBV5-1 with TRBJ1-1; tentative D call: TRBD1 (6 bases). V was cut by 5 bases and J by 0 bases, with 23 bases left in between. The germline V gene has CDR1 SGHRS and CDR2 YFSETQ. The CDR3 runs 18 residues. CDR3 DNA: TGCGCCAGCAGAAACCGCCCCACGGGACAAATCATGAACACTGAAGCTTTCTTT. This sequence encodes CASRNRPTGQIMNTEAFF.

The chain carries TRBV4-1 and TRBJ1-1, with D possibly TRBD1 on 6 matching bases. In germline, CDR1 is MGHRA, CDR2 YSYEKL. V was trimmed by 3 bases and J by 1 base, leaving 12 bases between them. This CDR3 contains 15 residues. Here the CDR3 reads CASSHPPTGNTEAFF. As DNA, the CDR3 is TGCGCCAGCAGCCACCCCCCGACAGGGAACACTGAAGCTTTCTTT.

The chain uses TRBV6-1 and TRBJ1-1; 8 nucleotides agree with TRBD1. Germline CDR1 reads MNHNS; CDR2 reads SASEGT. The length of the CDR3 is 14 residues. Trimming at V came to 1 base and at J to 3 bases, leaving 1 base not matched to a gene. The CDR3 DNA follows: TGTGCCAGCAGTGAAGTGGACAGGGACACTGAAGCTTTCTTT. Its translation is CASSEVDRDTEAFF.

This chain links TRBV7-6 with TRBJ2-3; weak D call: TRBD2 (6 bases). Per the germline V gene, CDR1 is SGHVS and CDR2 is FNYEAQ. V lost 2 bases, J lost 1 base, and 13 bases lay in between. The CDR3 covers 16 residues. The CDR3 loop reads CASSLWQEGRTDTQYF. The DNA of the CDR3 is TGTGCCAGCAGCTTATGGCAGGAGGGCCGCACAGATACGCAGTATTTT.

The CDR3 coding sequence is TGTGCCTGGAGGGGCACGAACACTGAAGCTTTCTTT. Translated: CAWRGTNTEAFF. J is TRBJ1-1 and V is TRBV30; D not resolved. Germline CDR1 and CDR2: GTSNPN and SVGIG (reference sequence). The CDR3 runs to 12 residues. Trimming took 3 bases from V and 1 from J, leaving 6 bases between them.

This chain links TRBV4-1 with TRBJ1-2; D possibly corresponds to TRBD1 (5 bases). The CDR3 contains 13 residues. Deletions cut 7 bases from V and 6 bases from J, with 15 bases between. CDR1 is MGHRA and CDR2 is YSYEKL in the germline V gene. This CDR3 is CASKPAGGNGYTF. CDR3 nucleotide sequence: TGCGCCAGCAAACCCGCCGGGGGGAATGGCTACACCTTC.

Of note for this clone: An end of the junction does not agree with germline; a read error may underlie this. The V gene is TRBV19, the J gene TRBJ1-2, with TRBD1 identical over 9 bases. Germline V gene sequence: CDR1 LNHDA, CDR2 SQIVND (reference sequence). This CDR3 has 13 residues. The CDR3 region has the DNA TGTGCCAGTAGTCCGGGACAGGGCTATCGCTACACCTTC. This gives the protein CASSPGQGYRYTF. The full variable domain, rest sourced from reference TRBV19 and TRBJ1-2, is DGGITQSPKYLFRKEGQNVTLSCEQNLNHDAMYWYRQDPGQGLRLIYYSQIVNDFQKGDIAEGYSVSREKKESFPLTVTSAQKNPTAFYLCASSPGQGYRYTFGSGTRLTVV.

In DNA, the CDR3 is TGCGCCAGCAGCCAAGATTCAGGGCTAGCAGATACGCAGTATTTT. Translation: CASSQDSGLADTQYF. V gene TRBV4-1 combines with J gene TRBJ2-3; a possible D gene is TRBD1 (5 bases). V was pared by 0 bases and J by 4 bases, with 11 bases between. The germline V gene encodes CDR1 MGHRA and CDR2 YSYEKL. This CDR3 comprises 15 residues.

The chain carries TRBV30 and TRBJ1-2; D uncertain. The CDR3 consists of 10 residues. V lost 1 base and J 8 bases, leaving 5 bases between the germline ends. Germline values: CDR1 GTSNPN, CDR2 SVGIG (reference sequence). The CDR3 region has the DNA TGTGCCTGGAGTGGCAGGGGCTACACCTTC. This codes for CAWSGRGYTF.

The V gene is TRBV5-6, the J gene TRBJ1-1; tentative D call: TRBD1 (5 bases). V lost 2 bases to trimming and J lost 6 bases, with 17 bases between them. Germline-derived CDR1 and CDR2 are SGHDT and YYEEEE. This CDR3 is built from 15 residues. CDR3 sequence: CASSFVSGGEAEAFF. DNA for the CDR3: TGTGCCAGCAGCTTCGTTAGCGGGGGTGAGGCTGAAGCTTTCTTT.

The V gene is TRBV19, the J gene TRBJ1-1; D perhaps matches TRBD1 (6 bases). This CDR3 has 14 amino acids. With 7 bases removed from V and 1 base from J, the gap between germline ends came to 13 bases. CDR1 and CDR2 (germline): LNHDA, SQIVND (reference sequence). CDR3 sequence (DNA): TGTGCCAGTAAACCAGGGGTCGGGAACACTGAAGCTTTCTTT. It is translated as CASKPGVGNTEAFF.

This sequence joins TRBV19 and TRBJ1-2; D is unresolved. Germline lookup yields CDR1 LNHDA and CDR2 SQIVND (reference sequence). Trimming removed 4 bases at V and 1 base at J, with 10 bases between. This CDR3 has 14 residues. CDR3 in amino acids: CASSTAAINYGYTF. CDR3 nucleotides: TGTGCCAGTAGTACGGCAGCGATTAACTATGGCTACACCTTC.

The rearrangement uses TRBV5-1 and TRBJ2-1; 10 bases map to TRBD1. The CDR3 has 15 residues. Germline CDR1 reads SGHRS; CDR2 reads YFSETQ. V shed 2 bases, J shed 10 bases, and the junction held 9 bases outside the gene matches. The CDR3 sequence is CASSFRDRGQGEQFF. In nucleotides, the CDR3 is TGCGCCAGCAGCTTCCGGGACAGGGGCCAGGGCGAGCAGTTCTTC.

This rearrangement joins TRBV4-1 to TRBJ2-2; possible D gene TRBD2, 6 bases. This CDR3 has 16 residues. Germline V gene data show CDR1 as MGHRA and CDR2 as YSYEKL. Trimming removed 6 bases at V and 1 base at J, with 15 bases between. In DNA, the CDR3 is TGCGCCAGCAGTCGCGAGGAGCGGGTGAACACCGGGGAGCTGTTTTTT. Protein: CASSREERVNTGELFF.

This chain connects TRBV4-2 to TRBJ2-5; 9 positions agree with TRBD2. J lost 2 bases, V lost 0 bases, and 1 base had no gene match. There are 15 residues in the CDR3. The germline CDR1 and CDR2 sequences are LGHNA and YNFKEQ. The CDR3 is CASSQDAGGQETQYF. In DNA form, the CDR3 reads TGTGCCAGCAGCCAAGATGCGGGGGGGCAAGAGACCCAGTACTTC.

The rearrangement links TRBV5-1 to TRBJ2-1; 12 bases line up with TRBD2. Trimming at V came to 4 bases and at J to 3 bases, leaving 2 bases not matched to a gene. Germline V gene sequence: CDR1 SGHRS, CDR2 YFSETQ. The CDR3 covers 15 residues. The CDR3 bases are TGCGCCAGCAGCCAGACTAGCGGGGGCTACAATGAGCAGTTCTTC. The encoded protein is CASSQTSGGYNEQFF.

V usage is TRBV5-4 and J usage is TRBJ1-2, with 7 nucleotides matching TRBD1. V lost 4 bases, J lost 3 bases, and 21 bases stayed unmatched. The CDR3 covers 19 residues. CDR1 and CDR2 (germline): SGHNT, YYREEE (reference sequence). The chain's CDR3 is CASSLWDSPTSEGDYGYTF. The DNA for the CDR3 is TGTGCCAGCAGCCTATGGGACAGCCCCACTTCGGAGGGGGACTATGGCTACACCTTC.

CDR3 nucleotide sequence: TGTGCCAGCACCTTGACAGGGGAAAATCAGCCCCAGCATTTT. This gives the protein CASTLTGENQPQHF. The gene calls are TRBV28 and TRBJ1-5, with TRBD1 matching 8 bases. Unmatched junction bases numbered 6, after V lost 7 bases and J lost 4 bases. Per germline, CDR1 MDHEN and CDR2 SYDVKM. The CDR3 contains 14 residues.

The CDR3 here is CASALIQQAHTQYF. The CDR3 DNA reads as TGTGCCAGCGCACTAATCCAACAGGCCCATACGCAGTATTTT. The chain combines TRBV27 with TRBJ2-3; possible D gene TRBD1, 5 bases. The V end was cut by 8 bases, the J end by 7 bases, with 19 bases between. The CDR3 totals 14 residues. The germline V gene has CDR1 MNHEY and CDR2 SMNVEV (reference sequence).

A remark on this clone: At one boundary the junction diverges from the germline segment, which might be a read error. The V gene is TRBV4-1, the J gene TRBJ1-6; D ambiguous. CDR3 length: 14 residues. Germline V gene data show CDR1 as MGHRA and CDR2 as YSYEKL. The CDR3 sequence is CASSPGISNSSLHF. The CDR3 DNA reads TGCGCCAGCAGCCCGGGGATTTCCAATTCATCCCTCCACTTT.

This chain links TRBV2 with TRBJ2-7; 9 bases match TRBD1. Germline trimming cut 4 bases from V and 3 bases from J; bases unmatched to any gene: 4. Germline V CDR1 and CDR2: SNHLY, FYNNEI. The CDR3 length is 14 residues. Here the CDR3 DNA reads TGTGCCAGCAGTGTGGGACAGGGAGTCTACGAGCAGTACTTC. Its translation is CASSVGQGVYEQYF.